A single sample is the source of the 14 T cell receptor beta chains below, sequenced in a study of blood T cell repertoires in COVID-19. Sequenced by immunoSEQ multiplex PCR; TCRdb stores in-frame clones only, minus some. The sample has under 80,000 clones; 86% are singletons. Sequenced sample: peripheral blood. These receptors all stem from a man between 45 and 60 years old with active COVID-19.

The genes are TRBV7-2 and TRBJ1-2; D is perhaps TRBD1 (5 bases). V lost 2 bases to trimming and J lost 4 bases, with 14 bases between them. Germline V gene sequence: CDR1 SGHTA, CDR2 FQGNSA. The CDR3 is 15 amino acids. The CDR3 region has the DNA TGTGCCAGCAGCTTACTCTCGGGAGGGACCTATGGCTACACCTTC. Translation gives CASSLLSGGTYGYTF. Full variable domain (rest looked up from reference TRBV7-2 and TRBJ1-2): GAGVSQSPSNKVTEKGKDVELRCDPISGHTALYWYRQSLGQGLEFLIYFQGNSAPDKSGLPSDRFSAERTGGSVSTLTIQRTQQEDSAVYLCASSLLSGGTYGYTFGSGTRLTVV.

J is TRBJ1-5 and V is TRBV19, with D unresolved. The CDR3 is made up of 14 amino acids. With 5 bases removed from V and 0 bases from J, the gap between germline ends came to 8 bases. Per germline, CDR1 LNHDA and CDR2 SQIVND (reference sequence). CDR3 bases: TGTGCCAGTAGTGCCTATTATAGCAATCAGCCCCAGCATTTT. This sequence encodes CASSAYYSNQPQHF. The variable domain in full, completed from reference TRBV19 and TRBJ1-5, reads DGGITQSPKYLFRKEGQNVTLSCEQNLNHDAMYWYRQDPGQGLRLIYYSQIVNDFQKGDIAEGYSVSREKKESFPLTVTSAQKNPTAFYLCASSAYYSNQPQHFGDGTRLSIL.

The V and J genes are TRBV7-3 and TRBJ2-1; D unresolved. Germline V gene sequence: CDR1 SGHTA, CDR2 FQGTGA. The CDR3 consists of 13 residues. The V gene lost 7 bases and the J gene lost 2 bases, with 9 bases spanning the gap. The CDR3 protein is CASTDRAYNEQFF. The CDR3 nucleotides are TGTGCCAGCACCGACCGGGCCTACAATGAGCAGTTCTTC.

This chain connects TRBV7-3 to TRBJ2-1, with D perhaps TRBD1 (5 bases). Trimming took off 4 bases at V and 4 bases at J, with 8 bases between the two ends. The germline V gene encodes CDR1 SGHTA and CDR2 FQGTGA. The CDR3 runs 13 residues. The CDR3 here is CASSWGGYNEQFF. In DNA form, the CDR3 reads TGTGCCAGCAGCTGGGGCGGTTACAATGAGCAGTTCTTC. Together with reference TRBV7-3 and TRBJ2-1, the CDR3 gives the full variable domain: GAGVSQTPSNKVTEKGKYVELRCDPISGHTALYWYRQSLGQGPEFLIYFQGTGAADDSGLPNDRFFAVRPEGSVSTLKIQRTERGDSAVYLCASSWGGYNEQFFGPGTRLTVL.

This chain uses TRBV13 with TRBJ2-1; a weak D match, TRBD2 (5 bases). V was shortened by 6 bases and J by 5 bases, with 11 bases between the two germline ends. The germline V gene encodes CDR1 PRHDT and CDR2 FYEKMQ (reference sequence). This CDR3 region has 13 residues. CDR3 nucleotide sequence: TGTGCCAGCAGTCTAGAGGGTGACAATGAGCAGTTCTTC. The encoded protein is CASSLEGDNEQFF.

The chain carries TRBV5-1 and TRBJ1-3; 7 nucleotides match TRBD1. The CDR3 is 18 residues long. The germline CDR1 and CDR2 sequences are SGHRS and YFSETQ. After removal of 2 bases from V and 0 bases from J, the junction contained 11 bases not matched to a gene. The CDR3 nucleotides are TGCGCCAGCAGCTTAAATGGGGGACAGCCAAGCTCTGGAAACACCATATATTTT. Translation: CASSLNGGQPSSGNTIYF.

The sample holds one count of this clone. The V gene is TRBV21-1, the J gene TRBJ1-2; TRBD1 reflects the table's D call only, with no check against the DNA. TRBV21-1 is deemed a pseudogene. CDR3 length equals 15 residues. In nucleotides, the CDR3 is TGTGCCAGCAGCAAAGGGGGCAGGGCAAGATATGGCTACACCTTC. It translates to CASSKGGRARYGYTF.

The chain carries TRBV2 and TRBJ2-7; no definite D call. Between the trimmed V and J ends, which lost 4 bases and 6 bases, there was a span of 10 bases. Germline V gene sequence: CDR1 SNHLY, CDR2 FYNNEI. The CDR3 has 12 residues. CDR3 nucleotide sequence: TGTGCCAGCAGTGGTTCAGTTTCCGAGCAGTACTTC. It is translated as CASSGSVSEQYF.

The rearrangement joins TRBV6-4 to TRBJ1-2, with D hard to call. V lost 5 bases, J lost 2 bases, and 9 bases lay in between. The germline gives CDR1 MRHNA, CDR2 SNTAGT. The CDR3 is 13 residues long. The CDR3 sequence: CASSLEENYGYTF. The CDR3 DNA is TGTGCCAGCAGTCTCGAAGAGAACTATGGCTACACCTTC.

V is TRBV5-6 and J is TRBJ2-2; D unclear. CDR3 length: 16 amino acids. The V end lost 4 bases, the J end lost 10 bases, and 23 bases lay between the germline ends. The germline V gene encodes CDR1 SGHDT and CDR2 YYEEEE. The CDR3 DNA is TGTGCCAGCAGCCTGAAGCCCTTTGATGGGCGTGTGGAGCTGTTTTTT. Residues: CASSLKPFDGRVELFF.

The CDR3: CASSLSRQDNNSPLHF. The CDR3 bases are TGTGCCAGCAGCTTATCTCGACAGGACAATAATTCACCCCTCCACTTT. The chain combines TRBV7-6 with TRBJ1-6; D is possibly TRBD1 (6 bases). The CDR3 loop spans 16 amino acids. The ends were cut back, 2 bases at V and 5 bases at J, with 13 bases in the middle. The germline gives CDR1 SGHVS, CDR2 FNYEAQ.

This clone was seen more than once but under ten times. The genes are TRBV7-3 and TRBJ2-1; 9 nucleotides match TRBD2. CDR3 length: 15 amino acids. Trimming removed 5 bases from V and 7 bases from J; junction bases left unmatched: 9. Germline loops: CDR1 SGHTA, CDR2 FQGTGA. The CDR3 sequence is CASSADSGSLNEQFF. CDR3 in DNA: TGTGCCAGCAGCGCCGATAGCGGGAGCCTAAATGAGCAGTTCTTC.

This chain links TRBV3-1 (or the pseudogene TRBV3-2) with TRBJ2-1, with D perhaps matching TRBD1 (6 bases). Looked up from germline, CDR1 is LGHDT and CDR2 is YNNKEL (reference sequence). With 4 bases removed from V and 9 bases from J, the gap between germline ends came to 16 bases. CDR3 length: 14 amino acids. The CDR3 DNA reads TGTGCCAGCAGCCCCGGGCAGGGGTCGGTTGAGCAGTTCTTC. It codes for CASSPGQGSVEQFF.

Written as DNA, the CDR3 is TGTGCCAGTACAATCCGACTAGCGGGGATGGACGAGCAGTACTTC. Its protein product is CASTIRLAGMDEQYF. V and J are TRBV19 and TRBJ2-7, with TRBD2 identical over 11 bases. Trimming at V came to 7 bases and at J to 5 bases, leaving 10 bases not matched to a gene. There are 15 residues in the CDR3. From germline, CDR1 is LNHDA and CDR2 SQIVND (reference sequence).